Following are 22 T cell receptor beta chains from one sample sequenced in a study of cytotoxic CD8 clonotypes in ibrutinib-treated CLL. The repertoire was sequenced with immunoSEQ multiplex PCR; TCRdb's copy has only in-frame clones and lacks some. Among 57,000 or so clones listed, roughly 50% were seen once. The sample was PBMCs, taken at disease progression, from a patient treated with ibrutinib. The source of these receptors is a human donor with chronic lymphocytic leukemia.

The rearrangement uses TRBV7-2 and TRBJ2-5, with D uncertain. Looked up from germline, CDR1 is SGHTA and CDR2 is FQGNSA. V lost 7 bases to trimming and J lost 5 bases, with 8 bases between them. The CDR3 runs to 11 residues. CDR3 region: CASMKRETQYF. CDR3 DNA sequence: TGTGCCAGCATGAAACGGGAGACCCAGTACTTC.

In the case of this clone: This CDR3 is also generated by other DNA sequences in the sample. The V and J genes are TRBV30 and TRBJ1-4; D not resolved. Germline loops: CDR1 GTSNPN, CDR2 SVGIG (reference sequence). This CDR3 contains 15 residues. V gave up 0 bases and J gave up 1 base, with 9 bases separating them. The CDR3 sequence is CAWSVLTETNEKLFF. CDR3 DNA sequence: TGTGCCTGGAGTGTACTCACAGAAACTAATGAAAAACTGTTTTTT.

This clone occurred a few times. The chain combines TRBV13 with TRBJ2-3; TRBD2 agrees at 7 bases. CDR1 is PRHDT and CDR2 is FYEKMQ in the germline V gene (reference sequence). V was clipped by 2 bases and J by 1 base; unmatched bases: 3. This CDR3 has 15 amino acids. The CDR3 loop reads CASSLISGGTDTQYF. The CDR3 nucleotides are TGTGCCAGCAGCTTAATCAGCGGGGGCACAGATACGCAGTATTTT.

The V and J genes are TRBV7-9 and TRBJ2-7; 9 nucleotides align to TRBD2. The CDR3 is made up of 15 amino acids. Germline trimming cut 0 bases from V and 4 bases from J; bases unmatched to any gene: 4. Germline loops: CDR1 SEHNR, CDR2 FQNEAQ (reference sequence). The CDR3 DNA is TGTGCCAGCAGCTTAGCTGCGGGGGGGGGATACGAGCAGTACTTC. It translates to CASSLAAGGGYEQYF.

The chain joins TRBV5-1 to TRBJ2-5; D unresolved. This CDR3 contains 14 residues. Looked up from germline, CDR1 is SGHRS and CDR2 is YFSETQ. V lost 2 bases and J lost 2, with 10 bases in between. The CDR3 nucleotides read TGCGCCAGCAGCTTTTTGCCTCAACAAGAGACCCAGTACTTC. It specifies CASSFLPQQETQYF.

The V and J genes are TRBV5-1 and TRBJ2-2; perhaps TRBD2 as D (6 bases). The germline V and J ends were trimmed by 0 bases and 6 bases, with 15 bases remaining between them. The length of the CDR3 is 16 residues. Germline lookup yields CDR1 SGHRS and CDR2 YFSETQ. CDR3 coding DNA: TGCGCCAGCAGCTTGGAAGCGGGTAGGTCGGCCGGGGAGCTGTTTTTT. Translated: CASSLEAGRSAGELFF.

J is TRBJ2-7 and V is TRBV4-1; the D is unclear. The CDR3 has 17 residues. The V and J ends lost 6 bases and 4 bases respectively, with 25 bases between them. Germline V gene lookup returns CDR1 MGHRA and CDR2 YSYEKL. The DNA for the CDR3 is TGCGCCAGCAGTCCATCATCTAAGAATTGGCGCGATTACGAGCAGTACTTC. Translated: CASSPSSKNWRDYEQYF.

V gene TRBV30 combines with J gene TRBJ2-3; perhaps TRBD2 as D (6 bases). Trimming took off 3 bases at V and 2 bases at J, with 21 bases between the two ends. The CDR3 covers 17 residues. Germline V gene data show CDR1 as GTSNPN and CDR2 as SVGIG (reference sequence). The CDR3 DNA reads as TGTGCCTGGAGACCGACCCGTCTAGCGTTCATCACAGATACGCAGTATTTT. Protein sequence: CAWRPTRLAFITDTQYF.

J is TRBJ1-4 and V is TRBV18; D remains ambiguous. Germline CDR1 is KGHSH and CDR2 is LQKENI. The V end was cut by 6 bases, the J end by 8 bases, with 7 bases between. The CDR3 length is 11 residues. The CDR3, as DNA: TGTGCCAGCTCCCTCGGCGAAAAACTGTTTTTT. Translation gives CASSLGEKLFF.

The rearrangement uses TRBV6-1 and TRBJ2-7; perhaps TRBD1 as D (6 bases). V gave up 4 bases and J gave up 2 bases, with 15 bases separating them. In germline, CDR1 is MNHNS, CDR2 SASEGT. This CDR3 is 15 amino acids long. The CDR3 DNA follows: TGTGCCAGCAGTGGGGGACATGGCCAAACCTACGAGCAGTACTTC. This encodes CASSGGHGQTYEQYF.

This clone was detected a few times. The chain couples TRBV9 to TRBJ2-7, with 16 bases identical to TRBD2. V shed 3 bases, J shed 6 bases, and the junction held 3 bases outside the gene matches. Germline-derived CDR1 and CDR2 are SGDLS and YYNGEE. The CDR3 consists of 15 residues. DNA for the CDR3: TGTGCCAGCAGCGCGGGGACTAGCGGGAGGGGCGAGCAGTACTTC. As protein: CASSAGTSGRGEQYF.

The CDR3 DNA reads as TGCACCAGCAGCCACCAGGACAGGGGAGGAAAAACTAATGAAAAACTGTTTTTT. Protein: CTSSHQDRGGKTNEKLFF. The chain joins TRBV1 to TRBJ1-4; TRBD1, the table's D call, lacks a check against the DNA. TRBV1 represents a pseudogene. The CDR3 has 18 amino acids.

The CDR3 sequence: CASSLRGGTGELFF. The DNA for the CDR3 is TGTGCCAGCAGTTTACGGGGGGGCACCGGGGAGCTGTTTTTT. The chain combines TRBV28 with TRBJ2-2, with TRBD2 identical over 8 bases. This CDR3 comprises 14 residues. Germline V gene sequence: CDR1 MDHEN, CDR2 SYDVKM. Losses at the gene ends were 2 bases for V and 4 bases for J; bases not matched to a gene: 0.

The chain has TRBV11-2 and TRBJ2-7; a weak D match, TRBD1 (6 bases). The germline V and J ends were trimmed by 1 base and 2 bases, with 9 bases remaining between them. CDR3 length equals 14 residues. Germline V CDR1 and CDR2: SGHAT, FQNNGV. The CDR3 DNA sequence: TGTGCCAGCAGCTTAGTGACAGGTCCCTACGAGCAGTACTTC. It codes for CASSLVTGPYEQYF. The full variable domain, with the rest looked up from reference TRBV11-2 and TRBJ2-7, is EAGVAQSPRYKIIEKRQSVAFWCNPISGHATLYWYQQILGQGPKLLIQFQNNGVVDDSQLPKDRFSAERLKGVDSTLKIQPAKLEDSAVYLCASSLVTGPYEQYFGPGTRLTVT.

The chain couples TRBV18 to TRBJ1-1; 8 bases align to TRBD1. Trimming cost V 5 bases and J 5 bases; bases outside gene matches: 7. In germline, CDR1 is KGHSH, CDR2 LQKENI. CDR3 length: 14 residues. In nucleotides, the CDR3 is TGTGCCAGCTCATCGGGACAGGAGAGAACTGAAGCTTTCTTT. It yields the protein CASSSGQERTEAFF.

This rearrangement joins TRBV7-9 to TRBJ1-4; TRBD1 agrees at 9 bases. The CDR3 extends over 14 amino acids. V lost 5 bases to trimming and J lost 6 bases; unmatched junction nucleotides: 4. Per germline, CDR1 SEHNR and CDR2 FQNEAQ (reference sequence). As DNA, the CDR3 is TGTGCCAGCAGCAGGACAGGGGTAGATGAAAAACTGTTTTTT. It specifies CASSRTGVDEKLFF. The entire variable domain, with the rest obtained from reference TRBV7-9 and TRBJ1-4, is as follows: DTGVSQNPRHKITKRGQNVTFRCDPISEHNRLYWYRQTLGQGPEFLTYFQNEAQLEKSRLLSDRFSAERPKGSFSTLEIQRTEQGDSAMYLCASSRTGVDEKLFFGSGTQLSVL.

This clone was counted a few times. V gene TRBV2 combines with J gene TRBJ1-6, with 10 bases fitting TRBD1. This CDR3 spans 17 amino acids. Unmatched junction bases numbered 12, after V lost 3 bases and J lost 10 bases. Germline V gives CDR1 SNHLY, CDR2 FYNNEI. In nucleotides, the CDR3 is TGTGCCAGCAGTGATCTTCGACAGGGGGCTTTGGGATCACCCCTCCACTTT. Its translation is CASSDLRQGALGSPLHF.

This clone was detected a few times. The rearrangement joins TRBV6-1 to TRBJ2-7; no firm D call. Trimming pared 4 bases from V and 2 bases from J, leaving 15 bases between. This CDR3 has 15 residues. From germline, CDR1 is MNHNS and CDR2 SASEGT. The CDR3 reads CASSVESGSTYEQYF. CDR3 sequence (DNA): TGTGCCAGCAGTGTAGAATCTGGGTCTACCTACGAGCAGTACTTC.

A word on this clone: At one of its ends the junction is not consistent with the germline gene, which may arise from a read error. The chain links TRBV4-3 to TRBJ1-3; TRBD1 agrees at 7 bases. The CDR3 contains 15 residues. Per the germline V gene, CDR1 is LGHNA and CDR2 is YSLEER. CDR3: CASSQETTGMLQGEF. The CDR3 region has the DNA TGCGCCAGCAGCCAAGAAACAACAGGAATGCTTCAGGGGGAATTT.

The chain carries TRBV9 and TRBJ1-2; D may be TRBD1 (5 bases). Germline loops: CDR1 SGDLS, CDR2 YYNGEE. With 0 bases removed from V and 8 bases from J, the gap between germline ends came to 17 bases. This CDR3 is 15 amino acids long. This chain's CDR3 is CASSVGALAGYGYTF. CDR3 in DNA: TGTGCCAGCAGCGTAGGCGCTCTCGCAGGGTACGGCTACACCTTC.

This chain joins TRBV2 and TRBJ1-5, with D possibly being TRBD1 (6 bases). Trimming pared 5 bases from V and 4 bases from J, leaving 12 bases between. This CDR3 is 14 amino acids long. Germline loops: CDR1 SNHLY, CDR2 FYNNEI. CDR3 sequence: CASSTGTLNQPQHF. The CDR3 DNA is TGTGCCAGCAGTACCGGGACATTGAATCAGCCCCAGCATTTT.

This chain uses TRBV7-7 with TRBJ2-5; a possible D gene is TRBD1 (5 bases). The CDR3 runs 14 residues. Germline V gives CDR1 SSHAT, CDR2 FNYEAQ (reference sequence). V lost 0 bases, J lost 5 bases, and 10 bases lay in between. CDR3 nucleotide sequence: TGTGCCAGCAGCTTAGCAGGGGCCGGGGAGACCCAGTACTTC. It specifies CASSLAGAGETQYF.